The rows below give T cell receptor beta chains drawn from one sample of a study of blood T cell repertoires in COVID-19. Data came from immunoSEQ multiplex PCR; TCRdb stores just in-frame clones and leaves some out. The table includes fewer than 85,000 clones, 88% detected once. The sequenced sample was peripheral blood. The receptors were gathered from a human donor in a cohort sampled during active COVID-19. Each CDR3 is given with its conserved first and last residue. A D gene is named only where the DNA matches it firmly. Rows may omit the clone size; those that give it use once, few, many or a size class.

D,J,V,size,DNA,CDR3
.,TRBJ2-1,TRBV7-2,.,TGTGCCAGCAGCTTAATGTCCGGGGTCAATGAGCAGTTCTTC,CASSLMSGVNEQFF
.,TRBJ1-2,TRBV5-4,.,TGTGCCAGCAGCTTGGAAACGGACATCCCCTATGGCTACACCTTC,CASSLETDIPYGYTF
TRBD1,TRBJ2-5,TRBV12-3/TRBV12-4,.,TGTGCCAGCAGAGGGACAGGGCGGGAGACCCAGTACTTC,CASRGTGRETQYF
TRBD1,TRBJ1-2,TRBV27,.,TGTGCCAGCAGGGAGACAGGGACCTATGGCTACACCTTC,CASRETGTYGYTF
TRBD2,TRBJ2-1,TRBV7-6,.,TGTGCCAGCAGCCAACGAACCCAGACTAGCCTATCCTACAATGAGCAGTTCTTC,CASSQRTQTSLSYNEQFF
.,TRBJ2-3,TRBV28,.,TGTGCCAGCAGTCTGGGACCCGGACTAAGCACAGATACGCAGTATTTT,CASSLGPGLSTDTQYF
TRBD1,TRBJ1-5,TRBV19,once,TGTGCCAGTAGTAAAGACAGGGACAATCAGCCCCAGCATTTT,CASSKDRDNQPQHF
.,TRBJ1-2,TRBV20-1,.,TGCAGTGCTAGTTTCACAGGGAACTATGGCTACACCTTC,CSASFTGNYGYTF
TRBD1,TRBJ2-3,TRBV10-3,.,TGTACCATCAGTGGAGGGACAGGGGGGTCAGATACGCAGTATTTT,CTISGGTGGSDTQYF
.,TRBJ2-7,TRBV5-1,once,TGCGCCAGCAGCTTGGGGACAAACTACGAGCAGTACTTC,CASSLGTNYEQYF
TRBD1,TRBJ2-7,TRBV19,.,TGTGCCAGTAGTGAACGACCGGGACAGGGGACCTACGAGCAGTACTTC,CASSERPGQGTYEQYF
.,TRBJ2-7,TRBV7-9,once,TGTGCCAGCAGCTTTTTGGGTATTCGAGGCGAGCAGTACTTC,CASSFLGIRGEQYF
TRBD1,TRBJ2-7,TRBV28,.,TGTGCCAGCAGTTTACGGATTTCGGGACAGTACGAGCAGTACTTC,CASSLRISGQYEQYF
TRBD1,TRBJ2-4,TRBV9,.,TGTGCCAGCAGCGCCGGGACAGAAAACATTCAGTACTTC,CASSAGTENIQYF
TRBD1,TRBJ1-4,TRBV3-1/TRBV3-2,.,TGTGCCAGCAGCCAAGACCGGGACAGGACGTTTGAAAAACTGTTTTTT,CASSQDRDRTFEKLFF
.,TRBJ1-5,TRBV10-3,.,TGTGCCATCAGTTCTGACAGTCTCAATCAGCCCCAGCATTTT,CAISSDSLNQPQHF
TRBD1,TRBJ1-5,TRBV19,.,TGTGCCAGCATGGGGACAGGGGGCGCCGGCAGCAATCAGCCCCAGCATTTT,CASMGTGGAGSNQPQHF
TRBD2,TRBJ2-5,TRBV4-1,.,TGCGCCAGCAGCCAACTGACTAGCGACAGGTTGACGGGGACCCAGTACTTC,CASSQLTSDRLTGTQYF
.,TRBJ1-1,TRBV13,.,TGTGCCAGCAGCTTAGGCGGCGGTCAGACTGAAGCTTTCTTT,CASSLGGGQTEAFF
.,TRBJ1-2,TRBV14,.,TGTGCCAGCAGCCAAGAAAGGTTCGTCGGGTTAAACTATGGCTACACCTTC,CASSQERFVGLNYGYTF
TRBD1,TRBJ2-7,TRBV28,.,TGTGCCAGCAGCACAACCGGGACAGTCTACTCCTACGAGCAGTACTTC,CASSTTGTVYSYEQYF
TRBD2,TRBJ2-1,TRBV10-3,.,TGTGCCATCAGTGACCCGGCGGGAGGCGGGGGCAATGAGCAGTTCTTC,CAISDPAGGGGNEQFF
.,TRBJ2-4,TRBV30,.,TGTGCCTGGAGTGTGGCCGTGGGCGAGGGGGACATTCAGTACTTC,CAWSVAVGEGDIQYF
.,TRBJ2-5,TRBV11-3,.,TGTGCCAGCAGCTTAAGTTCGACAACTCAAGAGACCCAGTACTTC,CASSLSSTTQETQYF
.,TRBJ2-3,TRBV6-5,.,TGTGCCAGCAGTTTAGCAGATACGCAGTATTTT,CASSLADTQYF
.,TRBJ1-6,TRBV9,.,TGTGCCAGCAGCCCATCCGACAGCGCTAATTCACCCCTCCACTTT,CASSPSDSANSPLHF
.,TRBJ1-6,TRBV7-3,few,TGTGCCAGCAGCTTATCTGCCAGGGGTTCACCCCTCCACTTT,CASSLSARGSPLHF
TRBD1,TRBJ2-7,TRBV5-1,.,TGCGCCAGCAGCTTGGGACAGGGGGTGGGCGAGCAGTACTTC,CASSLGQGVGEQYF
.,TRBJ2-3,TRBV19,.,TGTGCCAGTAGTATATTAGGAGCAGATACGCAGTATTTT,CASSILGADTQYF